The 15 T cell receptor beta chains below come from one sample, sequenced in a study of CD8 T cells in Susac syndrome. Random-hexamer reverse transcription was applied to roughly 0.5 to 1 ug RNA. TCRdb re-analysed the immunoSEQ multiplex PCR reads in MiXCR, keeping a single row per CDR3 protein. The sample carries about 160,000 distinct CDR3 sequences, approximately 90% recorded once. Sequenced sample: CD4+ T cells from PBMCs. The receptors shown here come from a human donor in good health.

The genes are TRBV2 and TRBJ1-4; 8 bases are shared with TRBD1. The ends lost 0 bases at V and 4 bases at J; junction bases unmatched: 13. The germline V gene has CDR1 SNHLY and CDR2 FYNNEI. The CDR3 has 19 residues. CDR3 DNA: TGTGCCAGCAGTGAAGCGCCATTAAGACGGGACAGGCTTAATGAAAAACTGTTTTTT. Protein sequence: CASSEAPLRRDRLNEKLFF. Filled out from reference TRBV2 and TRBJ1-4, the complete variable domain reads EPEVTQTPSHQVTQMGQEVILRCVPISNHLYFYWYRQILGQKVEFLVSFYNNEISEKSEIFDDQFSVERPDGSNFTLKIRSTKLEDSAMYFCASSEAPLRRDRLNEKLFFGSGTQLSVL.

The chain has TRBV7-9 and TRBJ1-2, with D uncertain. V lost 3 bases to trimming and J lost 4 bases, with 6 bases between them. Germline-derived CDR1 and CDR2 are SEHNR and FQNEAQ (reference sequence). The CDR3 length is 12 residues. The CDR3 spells CASSFESYGYTF. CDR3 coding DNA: TGTGCCAGCAGCTTTGAATCCTATGGCTACACCTTC.

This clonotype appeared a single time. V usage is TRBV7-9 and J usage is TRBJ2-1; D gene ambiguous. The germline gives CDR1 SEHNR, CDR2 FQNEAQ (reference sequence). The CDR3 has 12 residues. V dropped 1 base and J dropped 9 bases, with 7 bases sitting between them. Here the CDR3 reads CASSLGFREQFF. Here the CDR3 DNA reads TGTGCCAGCAGCTTAGGTTTCCGTGAGCAGTTCTTC.

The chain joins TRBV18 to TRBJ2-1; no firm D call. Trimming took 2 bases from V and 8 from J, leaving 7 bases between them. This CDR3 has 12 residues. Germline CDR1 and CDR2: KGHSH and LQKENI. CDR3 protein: CASSPRSDEQFF. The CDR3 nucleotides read TGTGCCAGCTCACCAAGGTCGGATGAGCAGTTCTTC.

CDR3 loop: CASSERDRETQYF. CDR3 DNA: TGTGCCAGCAGTGAGAGGGATCGAGAGACCCAGTACTTC. This chain links TRBV2 with TRBJ2-5, with D maybe TRBD2 (5 bases). Deletions cut 3 bases from V and 4 bases from J, with 9 bases between. The CDR3 is 13 amino acids. Germline CDR1 is SNHLY and CDR2 is FYNNEI.

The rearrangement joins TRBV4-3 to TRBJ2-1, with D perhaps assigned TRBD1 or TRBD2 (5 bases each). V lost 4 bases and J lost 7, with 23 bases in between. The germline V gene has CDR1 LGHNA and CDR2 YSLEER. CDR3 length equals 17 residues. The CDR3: CASSLVPPQGQRNEQFF. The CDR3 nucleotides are TGCGCCAGCAGCCTAGTCCCCCCGCAGGGTCAGCGGAATGAGCAGTTCTTC.

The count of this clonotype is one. The CDR3 region has the DNA TGTGCCAGTCGGACAGGGTTCGGCGCTGAAGCTTTCTTT. It codes for CASRTGFGAEAFF. This chain joins TRBV19 and TRBJ1-1, with TRBD1 matching over 8 bases. Germline CDR1 LNHDA, CDR2 SQIVND (reference sequence). This CDR3 is 13 amino acids long. V lost 8 bases, J lost 6 bases, and 8 bases stayed unmatched.

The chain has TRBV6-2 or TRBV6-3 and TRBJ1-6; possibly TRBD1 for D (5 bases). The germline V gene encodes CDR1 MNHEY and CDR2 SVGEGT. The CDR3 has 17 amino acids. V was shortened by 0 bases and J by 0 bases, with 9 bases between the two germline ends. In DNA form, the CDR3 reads TGTGCCAGCAGTTACTCGGGACGGAGCTCCTATAATTCACCCCTCCACTTT. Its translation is CASSYSGRSSYNSPLHF.

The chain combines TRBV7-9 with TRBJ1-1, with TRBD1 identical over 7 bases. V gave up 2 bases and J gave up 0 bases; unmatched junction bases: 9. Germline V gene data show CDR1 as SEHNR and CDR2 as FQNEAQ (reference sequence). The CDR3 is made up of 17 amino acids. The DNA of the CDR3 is TGTGCCAGCAGCTTAACGGGGAGACAGGGATTGAACACTGAAGCTTTCTTT. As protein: CASSLTGRQGLNTEAFF.

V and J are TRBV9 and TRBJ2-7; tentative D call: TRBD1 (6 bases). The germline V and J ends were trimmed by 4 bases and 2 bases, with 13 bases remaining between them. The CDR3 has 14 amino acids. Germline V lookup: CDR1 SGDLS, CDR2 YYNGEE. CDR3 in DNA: TGTGCCAGCAGCTTACGACAGGAGACCTACGAGCAGTACTTC. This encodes CASSLRQETYEQYF.

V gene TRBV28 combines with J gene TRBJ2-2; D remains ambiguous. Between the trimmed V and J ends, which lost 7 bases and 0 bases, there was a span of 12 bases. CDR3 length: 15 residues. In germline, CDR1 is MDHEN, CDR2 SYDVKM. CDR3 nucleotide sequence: TGTGCCAGCATTACCGGCGCTACGAACACCGGGGAGCTGTTTTTT. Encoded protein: CASITGATNTGELFF.

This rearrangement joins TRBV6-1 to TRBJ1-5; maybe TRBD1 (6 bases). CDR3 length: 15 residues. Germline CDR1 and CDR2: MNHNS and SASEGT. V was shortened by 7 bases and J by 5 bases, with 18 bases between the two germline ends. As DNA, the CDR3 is TGTGCCAGCACTTCACAGGGTTACGTGGATCAGCCCCAGCATTTT. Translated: CASTSQGYVDQPQHF.

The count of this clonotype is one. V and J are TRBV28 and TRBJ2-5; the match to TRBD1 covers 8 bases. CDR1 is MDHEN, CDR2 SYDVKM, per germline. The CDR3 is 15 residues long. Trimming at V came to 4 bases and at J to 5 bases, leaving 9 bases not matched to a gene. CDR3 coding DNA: TGTGCCAGCAGTTCGGGACAGGCAAGTGGGGAGACCCAGTACTTC. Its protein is CASSSGQASGETQYF.

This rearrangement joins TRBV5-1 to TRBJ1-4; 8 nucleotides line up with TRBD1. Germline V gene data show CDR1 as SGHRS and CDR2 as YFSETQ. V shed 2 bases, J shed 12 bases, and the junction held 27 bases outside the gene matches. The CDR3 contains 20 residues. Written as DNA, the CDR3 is TGCGCCAGCAGCTTTCGGGCAGGGGGCGTATCTGGCTTTCTTCGTGACCAACTGTTTTTT. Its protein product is CASSFRAGGVSGFLRDQLFF.

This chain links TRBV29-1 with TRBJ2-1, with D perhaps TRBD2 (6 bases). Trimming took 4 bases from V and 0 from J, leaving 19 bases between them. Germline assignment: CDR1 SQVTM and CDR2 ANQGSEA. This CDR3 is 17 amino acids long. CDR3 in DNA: TGCAGCGTTGGGTTACCGGGAGCCCTCATCTCCTACAATGAGCAGTTCTTC. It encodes CSVGLPGALISYNEQFF.